Following are 21 T cell receptor beta chains from one sample sequenced in a study of OX40 agonist ivuxolimab in advanced cancers. Here immunoSEQ multiplex PCR was the method, and the copy in TCRdb shows in-frame clones only, minus some. The top ten hold 0.67% of the sample, which has fewer than 75,000 clones, around 89% seen once. Here the sequenced sample was CD4+ or CD8+ T cells sorted from blood, taken in a trial of the OX40 agonist ivuxolimab. Receptor source: an adult with an advanced solid tumor such as melanoma, head and neck, liver or kidney cancer.

This clone was seen more than once but under ten times. This chain links TRBV19 with TRBJ2-7; perhaps TRBD1 as D (6 bases). The CDR3 loop spans 14 amino acids. Germline loops: CDR1 LNHDA, CDR2 SQIVND (reference sequence). V lost 6 bases and J 3 bases, leaving 15 bases between the germline ends. In DNA, the CDR3 is TGTGCCAGTAGACCGACAGGACCCGACTACGAGCAGTACTTC. Its translation: CASRPTGPDYEQYF.

This chain links TRBV27 with TRBJ2-7, with D possibly being TRBD1 (5 bases). Germline values: CDR1 MNHEY, CDR2 SMNVEV (reference sequence). This CDR3 region has 14 residues. The V end was cut by 6 bases, the J end by 3 bases, with 15 bases between. The CDR3 region has the DNA TGTGCCAGCAGCAAAGGGGCCAGCTACTACGAGCAGTACTTC. Protein: CASSKGASYYEQYF.

As to this clone: One end of the junction is discordant with germline, which a read error may explain. The chain carries TRBV6-5 and TRBJ1-1, with D possibly matching TRBD1 (6 bases). The CDR3 runs 14 residues. Germline V lookup: CDR1 MNHEY, CDR2 SVGAGI. The CDR3 nucleotides are TGTGCCAGCAGCTTGCCTGGACAGAACGCTGAAGCTTTCTTT. Translating it yields CASSLPGQNAEAFF.

This chain connects TRBV5-1 to TRBJ2-1; tentative D call: TRBD1 (6 bases). Germline loops: CDR1 SGHRS, CDR2 YFSETQ. The CDR3 is 15 residues long. The V end lost 2 bases, the J end lost 0 bases, and 9 bases lay between the germline ends. CDR3 sequence: CASSLQGFSYNEQFF. For the CDR3, the DNA is TGCGCCAGCAGCTTACAGGGTTTCTCCTACAATGAGCAGTTCTTC.

The rearrangement joins TRBV28 to TRBJ2-3, with D tentatively TRBD2 (6 bases). The CDR3 spans 15 residues. From germline, CDR1 is MDHEN and CDR2 SYDVKM. Trimming stripped 4 bases from V and 4 bases from J, with 15 bases between. The CDR3 here is CASSSPGPGADTQYF. Written as DNA, the CDR3 is TGTGCCAGCAGTTCCCCTGGGCCGGGGGCAGATACGCAGTATTTT.

The V and J genes are TRBV29-1 and TRBJ1-1, with D hard to call. Germline CDR1 and CDR2: SQVTM and ANQGSEA. The CDR3 is 13 amino acids. Trimming took off 7 bases at V and 6 bases at J, with 18 bases between the two ends. This CDR3 reads CSAEDGRWAEAFF. The DNA of the CDR3 is TGCAGCGCAGAAGATGGGAGATGGGCTGAAGCTTTCTTT. Full variable domain (outside the CDR3, taken from reference TRBV29-1 and TRBJ1-1): SAVISQKPSRDICQRGTSLTIQCQVDSQVTMMFWYRQQPGQSLTLIATANQGSEATYESGFVIDKFPISRPNLTFSTLTVSNMSPEDSSIYLCSAEDGRWAEAFFGQGTRLTVV.

V and J are TRBV7-9 and TRBJ1-3; D gene ambiguous. V was shortened by 5 bases and J by 4 bases, with 18 bases between the two germline ends. Germline assignment: CDR1 SEHNR and CDR2 FQNEAQ (reference sequence). The CDR3 is 16 amino acids. Written as DNA, the CDR3 is TGTGCCAGCAGCCCCTGGACTATGGAGTCCGGAAACACCATATATTTT. This codes for CASSPWTMESGNTIYF.

The genes are TRBV27 and TRBJ2-4; TRBD1 matches at 9 bases. The V and J ends lost 8 bases and 1 base, in that order; junction bases with no gene match: 15. The CDR3 extends over 18 amino acids. CDR1 and CDR2 (germline): MNHEY, SMNVEV (reference sequence). The CDR3 here is CASGKGQGGSSAKNIQYF. DNA for the CDR3: TGTGCCAGCGGCAAGGGACAGGGAGGTTCCTCGGCCAAAAACATTCAGTACTTC.

This clone has just one count. The J gene is TRBJ2-6, the V gene TRBV27; 7 bases align to TRBD1. Trimming removed 6 bases from V and 2 bases from J; junction bases left unmatched: 7. Germline V lookup: CDR1 MNHEY, CDR2 SMNVEV (reference sequence). This CDR3 has 16 residues. CDR3 coding DNA: TGTGCCAGCAGCCGACAGGGTGGAACTGGGGCCAACGTCCTGACTTTC. The encoded protein is CASSRQGGTGANVLTF.

The V call is TRBV9, the J call TRBJ2-1; TRBD2 might be the D (6 bases). The V gene's germline CDR1 is SGDLS and CDR2 YYNGEE. The germline V and J ends were trimmed by 4 bases and 2 bases, with 13 bases remaining between them. The CDR3 runs 15 residues. Here the CDR3 DNA reads TGTGCCAGCAGCAAAACTAGCTTTCCCTACAATGAGCAGTTCTTC. It codes for CASSKTSFPYNEQFF.

This clone was counted a few times. V gene TRBV7-2 combines with J gene TRBJ2-1; weak D call: TRBD2 (6 bases). The CDR3 spans 15 residues. Germline V lookup: CDR1 SGHTA, CDR2 FQGNSA. The germline V and J ends were trimmed by 1 base and 2 bases, with 9 bases remaining between them. DNA of the CDR3: TGTGCCAGCAGCTTAGACCCTAGCGCCTACAATGAGCAGTTCTTC. Protein product: CASSLDPSAYNEQFF.

The chain carries TRBV19 and TRBJ1-2, with D perhaps matching TRBD1 (5 bases). The V gene's germline CDR1 is LNHDA and CDR2 SQIVND (reference sequence). With 5 bases removed from V and 0 bases from J, the gap between germline ends came to 13 bases. This CDR3 has 15 amino acids. CDR3 in amino acids: CASSLTATSNYGYTF. The CDR3 DNA reads as TGTGCCAGTAGTTTGACAGCAACGTCTAACTATGGCTACACCTTC.

The chain employs TRBV28 and TRBJ2-3; TRBD2 matches 8 bases. The CDR3 covers 18 residues. Germline CDR1 is MDHEN and CDR2 is SYDVKM. The V gene end was trimmed by 5 bases and the J gene end by 1 base; junction bases not matched to a gene: 14. The CDR3 DNA follows: TGTGCCAGCAGTCCCCACTCCCCACTAGCGGACCGCACAGATACGCAGTATTTT. Protein sequence: CASSPHSPLADRTDTQYF.

The chain has TRBV5-6 and TRBJ1-1; D unclear. Germline CDR1 reads SGHDT; CDR2 reads YYEEEE. Trimming removed 2 bases from V and 3 bases from J, with 17 bases in between. CDR3 length equals 16 residues. This chain's CDR3 is CASSFNAGWADTEAFF. CDR3 nucleotide sequence: TGTGCCAGCAGCTTTAATGCAGGTTGGGCGGACACTGAAGCTTTCTTT.

This rearrangement joins TRBV18 to TRBJ1-4; no clear D. CDR3 length: 12 residues. Germline lookup yields CDR1 KGHSH and CDR2 LQKENI. Trimming shortened V by 3 bases and J by 8 bases, and 7 bases separated the two germline ends. The CDR3 DNA is TGTGCCAGCTCACCTTCCAGCGAAAAACTGTTTTTT. This gives the protein CASSPSSEKLFF.

CDR3 protein: CASSLGVSGANVLTF. The CDR3 DNA reads TGTGCCAGCAGCTTGGGAGTCTCTGGGGCCAACGTCCTGACTTTC. The rearrangement links TRBV7-3 to TRBJ2-6, with D tentatively TRBD2 (5 bases). V gave up 3 bases and J gave up 0 bases, with 6 bases separating them. The CDR3 contains 15 residues. Germline CDR1 is SGHTA and CDR2 is FQGTGA.

V and J are TRBV19 and TRBJ1-5; D unclear. The CDR3 covers 15 residues. Trimming removed 6 bases at V and 2 bases at J, with 14 bases between. Germline V lookup: CDR1 LNHDA, CDR2 SQIVND (reference sequence). CDR3 loop: CASRAGQAGNQPQHF. The CDR3 DNA reads TGTGCCAGTAGGGCGGGTCAAGCGGGCAATCAGCCCCAGCATTTT.

The rearrangement links TRBV5-5 to TRBJ1-1; the D gene is possibly TRBD1 (5 bases). CDR3 size: 16 residues. Germline CDR1 and CDR2: SGHKS and YYEKEE (reference sequence). V lost 1 base and J 1 base, leaving 14 bases between the germline ends. The CDR3 nucleotides read TGTGCCAGCAGCTTGATGTCAGACAGAGGGAACACTGAAGCTTTCTTT. Amino acid sequence: CASSLMSDRGNTEAFF.

This clone was observed a handful of times. The chain uses TRBV19 and TRBJ2-7; D not certain. Per germline, CDR1 LNHDA and CDR2 SQIVND (reference sequence). The CDR3 is 13 residues long. V lost 1 base, J lost 2 bases, and 6 bases lay in between. The DNA of the CDR3 is TGTGCCAGTAGTATAGCGACCGCCTACGAGCAGTACTTC. Protein product: CASSIATAYEQYF.

The V call is TRBV5-1, the J call TRBJ1-4; TRBD1 might be the D (5 bases). Deletions cut 2 bases from V and 5 bases from J, with 13 bases between. Germline assignment: CDR1 SGHRS and CDR2 YFSETQ. The CDR3 sequence is 15 residues long. The CDR3 loop is CASSFAGNPNEKLFF. In DNA form, the CDR3 reads TGCGCCAGCAGCTTTGCAGGGAACCCCAATGAAAAACTGTTTTTT.

V is TRBV5-1 and J is TRBJ1-4, with 11 bases fitting TRBD1. This CDR3 has 15 residues. V trimming: 5 bases; J trimming: 8 bases; junction bases outside the gene matches: 8. Germline lookup yields CDR1 SGHRS and CDR2 YFSETQ. CDR3 coding DNA: TGCGCCAGCAGGGGACCGGGACAGGGGGACGAAAAACTGTTTTTT. This codes for CASRGPGQGDEKLFF.